This entry describes one T cell receptor beta chain. The listed genes are named as in mouse. The CDR3 extends 1 residue past the end of the read, so its final part is completed from the germline J gene. These data are taken from a study of tissue T cells after allogeneic stem cell transplantation. Method: immunoSEQ multiplex PCR; TCRdb's copy keeps in-frame clones and lacks some. In the table there are roughly 5,000 clones, roughly 49% of which are singletons. Time point indicated: mouse harvest day 14 after allogeneic transplant. The graft held 10^6 splenic CD5+ T cells and 10^7 T-cell-depleted bone marrow cells. V dropped 3 bases and J dropped 0; count of bases not matched to a gene: 2. Germline lookup yields CDR1 KGHPV and CDR2 FQNQEV (reference sequence). This CDR3 is built from 15 residues.

The clonotype originates from a female BALB/c mouse given C57BL/6 T cells with graft-versus-host disease after an allogeneic hematopoietic cell transplant. V usage is TRBV26 and J usage is TRBJ2-3; 8 bases match TRBD1. Source material: gut tissue. The CDR3 reads CASSLWTGSAETLYF. CDR3 bases read: TGTGCCAGCAGTCTTTGGACAGGGAGTGCAGAAACGCTGTAT. The full variable domain, rest sourced from reference TRBV26 and TRBJ2-3, is NSKVIQTPRYLVKGQGQKAKMRCIPEKGHPVVFWYQQNKNNEFKFLINFQNQEVLQQIDMTEKRFSAECPSNSPCSLEIQSSEAGDSALYLCASSLWTGSAETLYFGSGTRLTVL.